The 18 T cell receptor beta chains below come from one sample, sequenced in a study of blood T cell repertoires in COVID-19. Clones were read by immunoSEQ multiplex PCR, and TCRdb kept only the in-frame ones, dropping some. The table includes tens of thousands of clones, approximately 90% detected once. Input material: peripheral blood. These receptors were obtained from a woman of 80 years or more with acute or convalescent COVID-19.

This clone was seen more than once but under ten times. This chain joins TRBV7-2 and TRBJ1-6; D is unresolved. The CDR3 runs to 13 residues. Germline V gene data show CDR1 as SGHTA and CDR2 as FQGNSA. Deletions cut 1 base from V and 8 bases from J, with 6 bases between. The CDR3 here is CASSLDRYSPLHF. CDR3 nucleotide sequence: TGTGCCAGCAGCTTAGACCGGTATTCACCCCTCCACTTT. The full variable domain, its missing parts supplied by reference TRBV7-2 and TRBJ1-6, is GAGVSQSPSNKVTEKGKDVELRCDPISGHTALYWYRQSLGQGLEFLIYFQGNSAPDKSGLPSDRFSAERTGGSVSTLTIQRTQQEDSAVYLCASSLDRYSPLHFGNGTRLTVT.

The chain couples TRBV11-1 to TRBJ1-1; the match to TRBD1 covers 8 bases. The V segment lost 5 bases and the J segment 5 bases; nucleotides outside the gene matches: 7. The CDR3 contains 14 residues. CDR1 and CDR2 (germline): SGHAT, FQDESV (reference sequence). In nucleotides, the CDR3 is TGTGCCAGCAGCCGTGACAGGGGAAGTACTGAAGCTTTCTTT. As protein: CASSRDRGSTEAFF.

The V call is TRBV5-1, the J call TRBJ2-1; TRBD2 is a possible D gene (6 bases). Germline CDR1 and CDR2: SGHRS and YFSETQ. The V and J ends lost 8 bases and 9 bases respectively, with 18 bases between them. This CDR3 spans 13 amino acids. As DNA, the CDR3 is TGCGCCAGACGGGACTCAACGTTAGTTGAGCAGTTCTTC. Translated: CARRDSTLVEQFF.

The rearrangement uses TRBV19 and TRBJ1-6; D gene unclear. The germline CDR1 and CDR2 sequences are LNHDA and SQIVND (reference sequence). Trimming shortened V by 5 bases and J by 6 bases, and 11 bases separated the two germline ends. There are 14 residues in the CDR3. In nucleotides, the CDR3 is TGTGCCAGTAGTGAGGCGACGGGTAATTCACCCCTCCACTTT. It codes for CASSEATGNSPLHF.

The V and J genes are TRBV28 and TRBJ1-5, with D perhaps TRBD1 (6 bases). CDR3 length: 14 residues. Between the trimmed V and J ends, which lost 7 bases and 6 bases, there was a span of 16 bases. CDR1 and CDR2 (germline): MDHEN, SYDVKM. The CDR3 DNA reads TGTGCCAGCACACTAAGACAGGATTCTCAGCCCCAGCATTTT. Its protein product is CASTLRQDSQPQHF.

This sequence joins TRBV6-5 and TRBJ2-2; D might be TRBD1 (5 bases). V was clipped by 8 bases and J by 3 bases, with 16 bases between them. Germline V CDR1 and CDR2: MNHEY, SVGAGI. The CDR3 loop spans 15 amino acids. The CDR3 spells CASGRRGRDTGELFF. DNA of the CDR3: TGTGCCAGCGGACGAAGGGGCCGGGACACCGGGGAGCTGTTTTTT.

This clone was seen only once. This sequence joins TRBV4-2 and TRBJ2-7, with 7 bases identical to TRBD2. The germline V gene encodes CDR1 LGHNA and CDR2 YNFKEQ. Trimming took 4 bases from V and 5 from J; bases not matched to a gene: 11. The CDR3 totals 15 residues. CDR3 coding DNA: TGTGCCAGCAGCCTTACTGGGGGGGGGTCCAACGAGCAGTACTTC. It specifies CASSLTGGGSNEQYF.

This clone was counted at least ten times. The chain is built from TRBV7-2 and TRBJ1-5; the match to TRBD1 covers 7 bases. Germline CDR1 SGHTA, CDR2 FQGNSA. The CDR3 is 15 residues long. The V and J ends lost 0 bases and 5 bases, in that order; junction bases with no gene match: 4. The CDR3 DNA sequence: TGTGCCAGCAGCTTAGCGGGACAGAGAGATCAGCCCCAGCATTTT. Its protein product is CASSLAGQRDQPQHF.

This rearrangement joins TRBV5-1 to TRBJ1-2; 7 nucleotides agree with TRBD1. J gave up 3 bases and V 4 bases, and 6 bases lay outside the gene matches. CDR3 length equals 14 residues. Germline CDR1 reads SGHRS; CDR2 reads YFSETQ. The CDR3 spells CASSPYQGDYGYTF. As DNA, the CDR3 is TGCGCCAGCAGCCCGTACCAGGGGGACTATGGCTACACCTTC.

The chain carries TRBV5-1 and TRBJ2-2; D perhaps matches TRBD2 (5 bases). The CDR3 spans 14 residues. Germline-derived CDR1 and CDR2 are SGHRS and YFSETQ. Trimming shortened V by 5 bases and J by 2 bases, and 10 bases separated the two germline ends. CDR3 loop: CASSFSGNTGELFF. For the CDR3, the DNA is TGCGCCAGCAGTTTCAGCGGCAACACCGGGGAGCTGTTTTTT.

The rearrangement links TRBV5-1 to TRBJ1-3; D not certain. Germline V gene sequence: CDR1 SGHRS, CDR2 YFSETQ. This CDR3 comprises 20 residues. With 0 bases removed from V and 0 bases from J, the gap between germline ends came to 22 bases. CDR3 region: CASSLVSSVQLSPSGNTIYF. The DNA for the CDR3 is TGCGCCAGCAGCTTGGTCTCTAGTGTGCAACTATCTCCCTCTGGAAACACCATATATTTT.

V is TRBV19 and J is TRBJ2-7; TRBD2 matches at 12 bases. The CDR3 length is 14 residues. The trim removed 8 bases at V and 5 bases at J, leaving 7 bases unmatched. Per the germline V gene, CDR1 is LNHDA and CDR2 is SQIVND (reference sequence). CDR3 residues: CASRRTSGTHEQYF. DNA of the CDR3: TGTGCCAGTCGCAGGACTAGCGGGACCCACGAGCAGTACTTC. Complete variable domain (other parts from reference TRBV19 and TRBJ2-7): DGGITQSPKYLFRKEGQNVTLSCEQNLNHDAMYWYRQDPGQGLRLIYYSQIVNDFQKGDIAEGYSVSREKKESFPLTVTSAQKNPTAFYLCASRRTSGTHEQYFGPGTRLTVT.

This chain uses TRBV27 with TRBJ1-1, with D maybe TRBD1 (6 bases). Trimming cost V 2 bases and J 3 bases, with 10 bases left between them. Per the germline V gene, CDR1 is MNHEY and CDR2 is SMNVEV (reference sequence). The CDR3 consists of 14 residues. The CDR3 is CASSLDRSDTEAFF. CDR3 in DNA: TGTGCCAGCAGTTTAGACAGGTCGGACACTGAAGCTTTCTTT.

The J gene is TRBJ2-7, the V gene TRBV10-3; D is uncertain. Trimming pared 5 bases from V and 1 base from J, leaving 9 bases between. The CDR3 runs 13 residues. Germline CDR1 ENHRY, CDR2 SYGVKD. The CDR3 loop is CAISRPESYEQYF. The CDR3 DNA follows: TGTGCCATCAGTCGTCCGGAGTCCTACGAGCAGTACTTC.

V and J are TRBV6-6 and TRBJ1-5; 8 nucleotides match TRBD1. This CDR3 comprises 17 residues. Germline lookup yields CDR1 MNHNY and CDR2 SVGAGI (reference sequence). V lost 5 bases, J lost 3 bases, and 12 bases stayed unmatched. In DNA, the CDR3 is TGTGCCAGCAGTCGCGTGATGACAGGGGTTCCCAATCAGCCCCAGCATTTT. Amino acids: CASSRVMTGVPNQPQHF.

This clone has only a few counts. The rearrangement joins TRBV6-2 or TRBV6-3 to TRBJ2-7; 13 bases agree with TRBD2. V gave up 6 bases and J gave up 6 bases; unmatched junction bases: 5. The CDR3 is 14 residues long. CDR1 is MNHEY and CDR2 is SVGEGT in the germline V gene. The CDR3 bases are TGTGCCAGCAGCCGGGGACTAGCGGGAACCGAGCAGTACTTC. Amino acid sequence: CASSRGLAGTEQYF.

The chain is built from TRBV24-1 and TRBJ2-1, with D possibly being TRBD2 (5 bases). V was cut by 7 bases and J by 4 bases, with 13 bases left in between. The CDR3 sequence is 14 residues long. Germline-derived CDR1 and CDR2 are KGHDR and SFDVKD. Here the CDR3 DNA reads TGTGCCACCAGCTCTACGGGGAGATACAATGAGCAGTTCTTC. It translates to CATSSTGRYNEQFF.

This clone came up a few times. The rearrangement uses TRBV30 and TRBJ1-1; a weak D match, TRBD1 (5 bases). Germline V CDR1 and CDR2: GTSNPN, SVGIG (reference sequence). The CDR3 sequence is 13 residues long. V lost 4 bases to trimming and J lost 2 bases, with 11 bases between them. CDR3 region: CAWTRTLNTEAFF. The CDR3 DNA reads TGTGCCTGGACCCGGACACTAAACACTGAAGCTTTCTTT.